Below, 12 T cell receptor delta chains from the same sample are listed, as sequenced in a study of Vδ1+ human thymocytes. Whole-study results and caveats: Highly polyclonal TRG and TRD repertoires with Gaussian CDR3 length distributions appeared in thymus.

These receptors lack a known antigen. RNA was extracted from the cells and then reverse transcribed. The CDR3 regions were amplified by multiplex PCR from V-gene primers to a constant-region primer. TCRdb redid clone calling on the multiplex PCR reads using CATT. The sample lists about 75,000 delta-chain clones, approximately 34% occurring once. Sequencing input: Vdelta1+ gamma-delta thymocytes from the thymus. Subset described: FACS-sorted CD3+ TCRalphabeta- TCRVdelta1+ TCRVdelta2- thymocytes. All receptors come from a boy under two years old who had congenital heart surgery.

The chain uses TRDV1 and TRDJ1; 11 positions match TRDD3. CDR3 length: 18 residues. The junction had 7 bases not matched to a gene; V was cut back by 1 base and J by 0 bases. CDR1 is TSWWSYY, CDR2 QGS, per germline. This CDR3 is CALGEPNGGYAYTDKLIF. The CDR3, as DNA: TGTGCTCTTGGGGAACCGAATGGGGGATACGCATACACCGATAAACTCATCTTT.

V usage is TRDV1 and J usage is TRDJ1, with D perhaps TRDD3 (5 bases). This CDR3 region has 21 residues. The V and J ends lost 4 bases and 1 base respectively, with 31 bases between them. The germline gives CDR1 TSWWSYY, CDR2 QGS. CDR3: CALGGQYLRLTRGGCTDKLIF. In DNA form, the CDR3 reads TGTGCTCTTGGGGGACAGTACCTGCGTCTTACCAGGGGGGGTTGCACCGATAAACTCATCTTT.

V gene TRDV1 combines with J gene TRDJ1; the match to TRDD3 covers 9 bases. After removal of 2 bases from V and 2 bases from J, the junction contained 12 bases not matched to a gene. This CDR3 region has 18 residues. Germline values: CDR1 TSWWSYY, CDR2 QGS. The CDR3 region is CALGESLHGGILTDKLIF. The CDR3 bases are TGTGCTCTTGGGGAATCTCTTCACGGGGGGATACTTACCGATAAACTCATCTTT.

As concerns this clone: Its ends do not fully match the called genes, so a read error is possible. The gene calls are TRDV1 and TRDJ1, with a tentative D call TRDD3 (6 bases). This CDR3 is built from 22 residues. Germline V CDR1 and CDR2: TSWWSYY, QGS. The CDR3 here is CALGEGWTRLGLSPKNTDKLIF. The CDR3 region has the DNA TGTGCCCTTGGGGAAGGTTGGACGCGGCTGGGGCTATCTCCCAAAAACACCGATAAACTCATCTTT.

The V gene is TRDV1, the J gene TRDJ1; D not resolved. Per germline, CDR1 TSWWSYY and CDR2 QGS. Trimming cost V 0 bases and J 0 bases, with 8 bases left between them. This CDR3 region has 15 residues. The CDR3 spells CALGELYQNTDKLIF. The CDR3 nucleotides read TGTGCTCTTGGGGAACTGTACCAAAACACCGATAAACTCATCTTT.

The chain uses TRDV1 and TRDJ1, with unresolved D. The CDR3 length is 16 residues. The V end lost 0 bases, the J end lost 0 bases, and 11 bases lay between the germline ends. Germline-derived CDR1 and CDR2 are TSWWSYY and QGS. CDR3 protein: CALGELVNPYTDKLIF. As DNA, the CDR3 is TGTGCTCTTGGGGAACTAGTAAATCCTTACACCGATAAACTCATCTTT.

A few counts support this clone. V usage is TRDV2 and J usage is TRDJ1, with TRDD3 identical over 12 bases. The CDR3 length is 22 residues. V shed 4 bases and J 2 bases; nucleotides not matched to a gene: 25. CDR1 and CDR2 (germline): GEAIGNYY, EKD. The CDR3 DNA follows: TGTGCCTGTGATGTTCGCCCGCCCGCCTACTGGGGGATACCCCTCTTGACCGATAAACTCATCTTT. Translation gives CACDVRPPAYWGIPLLTDKLIF.

The chain employs TRDV1 and TRDJ1, with 10 bases identical to TRDD3. V lost 1 base to trimming and J lost 0 bases; unmatched junction nucleotides: 29. The length of the CDR3 is 25 residues. Germline V lookup: CDR1 TSWWSYY, CDR2 QGS. CDR3 amino acids: CALGEHIMAFLSVGDTLGYTDKLIF. In DNA, the CDR3 is TGTGCTCTTGGGGAACACATAATGGCCTTCCTATCGGTGGGGGATACTTTAGGCTACACCGATAAACTCATCTTT.

This clone turned up a few times. The rearrangement links TRDV1 to TRDJ1; TRDD3 matches at 7 bases. The V segment lost 0 bases and the J segment 3 bases; nucleotides outside the gene matches: 7. CDR3 length: 16 residues. Germline V gives CDR1 TSWWSYY, CDR2 QGS. The CDR3 here is CALGELYGGISDKLIF. CDR3 DNA sequence: TGTGCTCTTGGGGAACTGTACGGGGGGATCTCCGATAAACTCATCTTT.

This chain links TRDV1 with TRDJ1; 10 bases align to TRDD3. V dropped 4 bases and J dropped 8; count of bases not matched to a gene: 28. The V gene's germline CDR1 is TSWWSYY and CDR2 QGS. CDR3 length: 21 amino acids. CDR3 sequence: CALGASSPVARWGIPSGKLIF. For the CDR3, the DNA is TGTGCTCTTGGGGCTTCGTCCCCTGTTGCTCGGTGGGGGATACCCTCGGGGAAACTCATCTTT.

This clone occurred a few times. V usage is TRDV1 and J usage is TRDJ1, with 8 bases that match TRDD3. V shed 2 bases, J shed 6 bases, and the junction held 20 bases outside the gene matches. The CDR3 is 19 residues long. Germline CDR1 is TSWWSYY and CDR2 is QGS. CDR3 in amino acids: CALGEGLPASLLGDHKLIF. CDR3 bases: TGTGCTCTTGGGGAAGGCCTTCCCGCTTCGCTGCTGGGGGACCATAAACTCATCTTT.

The chain uses TRDV1 and TRDJ1; 7 nucleotides align to TRDD3. The CDR3 is 20 amino acids. From germline, CDR1 is TSWWSYY and CDR2 QGS. With 0 bases clipped from V and 3 bases from J, the junction kept 19 bases outside the gene matches. In DNA, the CDR3 is TGTGCTCTTGGGGAACTTACCTCGCATGGAGGGGATAGCTACCCCGATAAACTCATCTTT. Translating it yields CALGELTSHGGDSYPDKLIF.